This T cell receptor (beta chain) was observed in a study of naive and memory T cell subsets. Study-level results: Potentially, T cell activation and differentiation skew this RNA-based measurement.

The V and J ends lost 0 bases and 4 bases respectively, with 12 bases between them. Germline-derived CDR1 and CDR2 are MNHNS and SASEGT. CDR3 size: 15 residues. An oligonucleotide containing a UMI was ligated to the 3' end of TCR cDNA. Whole blood, roughly 2.6 ml, came from adult healthy volunteers. Unsorted total RNA, about 1 to 1000 ng, was DNase treated before reverse transcription. This clonotype appeared a few times. Its cognate antigen is unknown. Amplification of ligated cDNA took four PCR rounds with SP2 and nested alpha and beta constant primers. MiXCR was run by TCRdb on the 5' RACE reads, yielding one entry per CDR3 protein. The sample carries about 62,000 distinct CDR3 sequences, 6.5% to 9% recorded once.

This TCR was recovered from a female donor in good health. The V gene is TRBV6-1, the J gene TRBJ1-2, with D hard to call. The DNA for the CDR3 is TGTGCCAGCAGTGAAGCTAGCGATGGTCCCTATGGCTACACCTTC. Translating gives CASSEASDGPYGYTF.